This T cell receptor (beta chain) was profiled in a study of blood T cells in healthy people across ages. Through a sample-barcoded 5' primer and a J-beta primer mix, a second PCR was run for roughly 6 to 12 cycles. Every individual sample yielded 3 million or more paired-end reads (each containing CDR3). TCRdb called the 5' RACE reads again in MiXCR, with one record for every CDR3 protein. The sample records over 1,300,000 distinct CDR3 sequences, 59% being singletons. The CDR3 extends over 16 amino acids. Germline CDR1 SGHVS, CDR2 FQNEAQ. Trimming pared 1 base from V and 5 bases from J, leaving 15 bases between. Donors gave around 10 milliliters of peripheral blood apiece. This clonotype was seen a few times. The antigen is not known. Study-level findings and limits: Correlation between TCR beta diversity and naive T cell percentage was strong.

This chain joins TRBV7-8 and TRBJ2-1; either TRBD1 or TRBD2 may fit D (5 bases each). The receptor's source is a man aged 18 to 30 in good health. Sequenced material: blood. The CDR3 DNA is TGTGCCAGCAGCTTAGGAGGGACGAGCGGAAACAATGAGCAGTTCTTC. Encoded protein: CASSLGGTSGNNEQFF. The entire variable domain, with the rest obtained from reference TRBV7-8 and TRBJ2-1, is as follows: GAGVSQSPRYKVAKRGQDVALRCDPISGHVSLFWYQQALGQGPEFLTYFQNEAQLDKSGLPSDRFFAERPEGSVSTLKIQRTQQEDSAVYLCASSLGGTSGNNEQFFGPGTRLTVL.